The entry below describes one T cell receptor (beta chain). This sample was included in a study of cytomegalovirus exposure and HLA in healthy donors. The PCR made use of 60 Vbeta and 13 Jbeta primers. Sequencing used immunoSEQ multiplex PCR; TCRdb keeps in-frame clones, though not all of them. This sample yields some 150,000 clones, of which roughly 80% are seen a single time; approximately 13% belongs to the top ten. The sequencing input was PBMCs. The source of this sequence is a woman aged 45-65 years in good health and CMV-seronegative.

The CDR3 is CASSTGAQETQYF. The CDR3 nucleotides read TGCGCCAGCTCGACAGGGGCGCAAGAGACCCAGTACTTC. V is TRBV5-1 and J is TRBJ2-5, with TRBD1 matching over 8 bases. The CDR3 is 13 amino acids. The germline CDR1 and CDR2 sequences are SGHRS and YFSETQ. V lost 7 bases, J lost 2 bases, and 4 bases stayed unmatched.